These 26 T cell receptor beta chains originate from one sample sequenced in a study of shared clonotypes between healthy human individuals (dated by TCRdb to 2019 to 2021). The library was produced with the immunoSEQ multiplex PCR assay. In its TCRdb copy, this immuneACCESS table keeps in-frame sequences only and misses some clones. Where compared with another copy, unresolved V genes explain less than half of these, and the others have no known cause. This sample holds around 980,000 clones; around three quarters were observed only once. Roughly 0.61% of the sample is taken by the ten largest. Input material: memory CD4+ T cells from PBMCs. What the cell subset or site label conveys for this sample: CD45RA-negative fraction. These receptor sequences come from a man younger than 35 in good health. Some clones in this sample may be carry-over from other donors' samples.

V usage is TRBV30 and J usage is TRBJ1-2; D possibly corresponds to TRBD1 (5 bases). CDR1 GTSNPN and CDR2 SVGIG come from the germline V gene (reference sequence). Trimming removed 5 bases at V and 2 bases at J, with 9 bases between. The CDR3 covers 12 residues. As DNA, the CDR3 is TGTGCCTGGGAGGGACTGAACTATGGCTACACCTTC. Residues: CAWEGLNYGYTF.

Remarks on this clone: This may be a read error, as it is one base from a much larger clone. V and J are TRBV28 and TRBJ2-7; D gene uncertain. V lost 5 bases and J 3 bases, leaving 11 bases between the germline ends. This CDR3 contains 13 residues. The germline CDR1 and CDR2 sequences are MDHEN and SYDVKM. As DNA, the CDR3 is TGTGCCAGCAGTCCTCCGAATGACTACGAGCAGTACTTC. Protein product: CASSPPNDYEQYF.

The V gene is TRBV27, the J gene TRBJ2-7; D call uncertain. CDR3 length: 15 amino acids. Germline-derived CDR1 and CDR2 are MNHEY and SMNVEV (reference sequence). V lost 0 bases and J 5 bases, leaving 14 bases between the germline ends. CDR3 sequence reads: CASSLSVGFGNEQYF. The CDR3 nucleotides read TGTGCCAGCAGTTTATCGGTCGGTTTTGGTAACGAGCAGTACTTC.

The chain couples TRBV28 to TRBJ2-2; 8 positions match TRBD1. CDR3 length: 16 amino acids. The V segment lost 5 bases and the J segment 1 base; nucleotides outside the gene matches: 6. The V gene's germline CDR1 is MDHEN and CDR2 SYDVKM. CDR3 amino acids: CASSPWGTGNTGELFF. The CDR3 nucleotides read TGTGCCAGCAGTCCATGGGGGACAGGGAACACCGGGGAGCTGTTTTTT.

This chain joins TRBV7-3 and TRBJ1-2; 7 nucleotides line up with TRBD1. J lost 4 bases, V lost 5 bases, and 10 bases had no gene match. The CDR3 extends over 15 amino acids. Germline CDR1 and CDR2: SGHTA and FQGTGA. The CDR3 coding sequence is TGTGCCAGCAGCCCCCAGGGGGGCGGCGGCTATGGCTACACCTTC. As protein: CASSPQGGGGYGYTF. Together with reference TRBV7-3 and TRBJ1-2, the CDR3 gives the full variable domain: GAGVSQTPSNKVTEKGKYVELRCDPISGHTALYWYRQSLGQGPEFLIYFQGTGAADDSGLPNDRFFAVRPEGSVSTLKIQRTERGDSAVYLCASSPQGGGGYGYTFGSGTRLTVV.

A remark on this clone: Different DNA sequences within this sample yield the same CDR3. The V gene is TRBV28, the J gene TRBJ2-7, with 7 bases that match TRBD2. CDR1 MDHEN and CDR2 SYDVKM come from the germline V gene. The length of the CDR3 is 12 residues. Germline trimming cut 8 bases from V and 4 bases from J; bases unmatched to any gene: 5. In nucleotides, the CDR3 is TGTGCCAGCCGGAGCGGGGTATACGAGCAGTACTTC. Residues: CASRSGVYEQYF.

The V and J genes are TRBV10-3 and TRBJ2-5; 9 nucleotides line up with TRBD1. V lost 4 bases, J lost 2 bases, and 8 bases stayed unmatched. Germline CDR1 reads ENHRY; CDR2 reads SYGVKD. CDR3 length: 16 amino acids. The CDR3 is CAISGGTGYPQETQYF. CDR3 DNA sequence: TGTGCCATCAGTGGGGGGACAGGGTACCCACAAGAGACCCAGTACTTC.

This clone was seen a handful of times. The DNA of the CDR3 is TGCGCCAGCGGGCTAGCGGGAGGCTCCTACAATGAGCAGTTCTTC. Residues: CASGLAGGSYNEQFF. The V gene is TRBV5-1, the J gene TRBJ2-1, with 11 bases matching TRBD2. The junction had 3 bases not matched to a gene; V was cut back by 7 bases and J by 0 bases. Looked up from germline, CDR1 is SGHRS and CDR2 is YFSETQ. The CDR3 is 15 residues long.

This chain uses TRBV15 with TRBJ2-3; no clear D. Germline V gene lookup returns CDR1 LNHNV and CDR2 YYDKDF (reference sequence). The CDR3 totals 13 residues. Between the trimmed V and J ends, which lost 5 bases and 4 bases, there was a span of 10 bases. The CDR3 sequence: CATSGQRADTQYF. The CDR3 nucleotides read TGTGCCACCAGCGGCCAAAGGGCAGATACGCAGTATTTT.

Concerning this clone itself: This likely reflects a read error, since a far larger clone is one base away. The chain uses TRBV9 and TRBJ2-2; D is possibly TRBD2 (6 bases). The CDR3 runs to 15 residues. Germline V gene data show CDR1 as SGDLS and CDR2 as YYNGEE. Written as DNA, the CDR3 is TGTGCCAGCGGCGTAATGGGACTGCCCACCGGGGAGCTGTTTTTT. Translating gives CASGVMGLPTGELFF.

The V and J genes are TRBV5-1 and TRBJ2-7; 11 bases align to TRBD2. Unmatched junction bases numbered 3, after V lost 5 bases and J lost 2 bases. The CDR3 contains 14 residues. The V gene's germline CDR1 is SGHRS and CDR2 YFSETQ. The CDR3 DNA follows: TGCGCCAGCAGTCCGACTAGCGGGACCTACGAGCAGTACTTC. Amino acid sequence: CASSPTSGTYEQYF.

As DNA, the CDR3 is TGTGCCAGCAGTTTAAAGGCTAGCAATCCCGGGGAGCTGTTTTTT. It yields the protein CASSLKASNPGELFF. This chain joins TRBV27 and TRBJ2-2; tentatively, D is TRBD2 (5 bases). With 2 bases removed from V and 6 bases from J, the gap between germline ends came to 13 bases. The CDR3 runs to 15 residues. Germline CDR1 is MNHEY and CDR2 is SMNVEV (reference sequence).

Points on this clone: Other DNA sequences within the sample encode an identical CDR3. The chain's CDR3 is CASSWGLAGEGELFF. The CDR3 DNA follows: TGTGCCAGCAGTTGGGGACTAGCGGGAGAGGGGGAGCTGTTTTTT. V and J are TRBV11-2 and TRBJ2-2; 14 nucleotides agree with TRBD2. V dropped 6 bases and J dropped 8; count of bases not matched to a gene: 5. Germline loops: CDR1 SGHAT, CDR2 FQNNGV. The CDR3 runs to 15 residues. Together with reference TRBV11-2 and TRBJ2-2, the CDR3 gives the full variable domain: EAGVAQSPRYKIIEKRQSVAFWCNPISGHATLYWYQQILGQGPKLLIQFQNNGVVDDSQLPKDRFSAERLKGVDSTLKIQPAKLEDSAVYLCASSWGLAGEGELFFGEGSRLTVL.

The V and J genes are TRBV9 and TRBJ2-1; 8 positions match TRBD2. J gave up 4 bases and V 4 bases, and 13 bases lay outside the gene matches. This CDR3 region has 17 residues. CDR1 and CDR2 (germline): SGDLS, YYNGEE. CDR3 sequence (DNA): TGTGCCAGCAGCCTAGAGGGGTCGGGAGGGCTGTACAATGAGCAGTTCTTC. Its translation is CASSLEGSGGLYNEQFF.

The gene calls are TRBV6-5 and TRBJ1-5; D unclear. CDR1 and CDR2 from the germline V gene are MNHEY and SVGAGI. Between the trimmed V and J ends, which lost 8 bases and 0 bases, there was a span of 14 bases. This CDR3 is 15 amino acids long. The DNA for the CDR3 is TGTGCCAGCGCGCCTGGGCGACTTAGCAATCAGCCCCAGCATTTT. Translating gives CASAPGRLSNQPQHF.

The V and J genes are TRBV7-2 and TRBJ2-5, with D possibly TRBD1 on 5 matching bases. V gave up 1 base and J gave up 5 bases, with 11 bases separating them. Germline values: CDR1 SGHTA, CDR2 FQGNSA. The CDR3 is 14 amino acids. CDR3 bases: TGTGCCAGCAGCTTAGGATACAGGCGGGAGACCCAGTACTTC. It specifies CASSLGYRRETQYF.

The chain combines TRBV6-1 with TRBJ1-2, with 8 positions matching TRBD1. The CDR3 contains 14 residues. Germline CDR1 MNHNS, CDR2 SASEGT. V dropped 4 bases and J dropped 4; count of bases not matched to a gene: 5. CDR3 sequence reads: CASSATGGAYGYTF. The DNA of the CDR3 is TGTGCCAGCAGTGCTACAGGGGGAGCCTATGGCTACACCTTC.

The chain recombines TRBV2 with TRBJ2-5; D is possibly TRBD2 (5 bases). The V gene's germline CDR1 is SNHLY and CDR2 FYNNEI. This CDR3 contains 14 residues. Trimming took off 6 bases at V and 5 bases at J, with 16 bases between the two ends. The CDR3 protein is CASSLLAGVETQYF. DNA for the CDR3: TGTGCCAGCAGCCTCTTGGCGGGCGTGGAGACCCAGTACTTC.

The rearrangement joins TRBV5-1 to TRBJ1-5; no clear D. V was shortened by 0 bases and J by 8 bases, with 9 bases between the two germline ends. Germline loops: CDR1 SGHRS, CDR2 YFSETQ. The CDR3 extends over 13 amino acids. This CDR3 is CASSLEGSEPQHF. DNA of the CDR3: TGCGCCAGCAGCTTGGAAGGGTCGGAGCCCCAGCATTTT.

This clone was recorded a few times. This specimen includes other DNA sequences encoding the same CDR3. The V and J genes are TRBV7-6 and TRBJ2-7, with D tentatively TRBD2 (5 bases). The germline V gene encodes CDR1 SGHVS and CDR2 FNYEAQ. V was shortened by 2 bases and J by 3 bases, with 8 bases between the two germline ends. CDR3 length: 13 residues. The CDR3 bases are TGTGCCAGCAGCTTAAGTCGGGACTACGAGCAGTACTTC. It specifies CASSLSRDYEQYF.

This clone was seen a single time. The chain uses TRBV11-2 and TRBJ2-5; 9 bases agree with TRBD2. V was pared by 3 bases and J by 4 bases, with 9 bases of the junction left unmatched. CDR1 and CDR2 from the germline V gene are SGHAT and FQNNGV. CDR3 size: 16 residues. Here the CDR3 DNA reads TGTGCCAGCAGCTTCGCGGGGGGGGGAATCGGAGAGACCCAGTACTTC. It yields the protein CASSFAGGGIGETQYF.

V gene TRBV6-1 combines with J gene TRBJ1-1, with 8 bases lining up with TRBD1. J was trimmed by 1 base and V by 5 bases; bases with no gene match: 3. Germline V gene sequence: CDR1 MNHNS, CDR2 SASEGT. CDR3 length: 14 amino acids. The CDR3 nucleotides read TGTGCCAGCAGTACCGGGACAGGGAACACTGAAGCTTTCTTT. This codes for CASSTGTGNTEAFF.

This clone was picked up a small number of times. This chain uses TRBV9 with TRBJ2-1; a weak D match, TRBD1 (5 bases). The V gene's germline CDR1 is SGDLS and CDR2 YYNGEE. V was cut by 1 base and J by 7 bases, with 18 bases left in between. The CDR3 has 16 residues. CDR3 residues: CASSVSVTPPGNEQFF. The CDR3 coding sequence is TGTGCCAGCAGCGTATCGGTAACCCCACCAGGGAATGAGCAGTTCTTC.

Only a few counts were recorded for this clone. The same CDR3 also results from other DNA sequences found in this sample. The genes are TRBV5-1 and TRBJ1-5; 11 bases align to TRBD1. The V gene end was trimmed by 3 bases and the J gene end by 5 bases; junction bases not matched to a gene: 1. The CDR3 loop spans 14 amino acids. Germline-derived CDR1 and CDR2 are SGHRS and YFSETQ. The CDR3 sequence is CASSSGQGDQPQHF. The CDR3 nucleotides read TGCGCCAGCAGCTCGGGACAGGGGGATCAGCCCCAGCATTTT.

The chain uses TRBV30 and TRBJ1-5, with 8 bases fitting TRBD1. The CDR3 covers 13 residues. V shed 5 bases, J shed 7 bases, and the junction held 7 bases outside the gene matches. Germline CDR1 and CDR2: GTSNPN and SVGIG (reference sequence). DNA for the CDR3: TGTGCCTGGGCGCAGGGGGCCAGACAGCCCCAGCATTTT. Protein: CAWAQGARQPQHF.

The V call is TRBV7-2, the J call TRBJ1-2; D ambiguous. Deletions cut 3 bases from V and 1 base from J, with 9 bases between. CDR3 length: 14 residues. Germline V gives CDR1 SGHTA, CDR2 FQGNSA. CDR3 bases: TGTGCCAGCAGCTTCGGACCGGTTAACTATGGCTACACCTTC. Its translation: CASSFGPVNYGYTF. Complete variable domain (other parts from reference TRBV7-2 and TRBJ1-2): GAGVSQSPSNKVTEKGKDVELRCDPISGHTALYWYRQSLGQGLEFLIYFQGNSAPDKSGLPSDRFSAERTGGSVSTLTIQRTQQEDSAVYLCASSFGPVNYGYTFGSGTRLTVV.